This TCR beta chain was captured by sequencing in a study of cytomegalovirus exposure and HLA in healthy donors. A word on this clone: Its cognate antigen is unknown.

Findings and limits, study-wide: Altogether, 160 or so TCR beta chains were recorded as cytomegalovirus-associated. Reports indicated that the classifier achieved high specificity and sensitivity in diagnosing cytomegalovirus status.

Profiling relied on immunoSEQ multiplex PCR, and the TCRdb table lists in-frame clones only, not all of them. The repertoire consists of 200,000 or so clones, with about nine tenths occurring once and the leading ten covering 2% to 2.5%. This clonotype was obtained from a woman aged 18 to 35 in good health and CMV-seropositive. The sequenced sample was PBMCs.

The CDR3 loop is CASSLTGTTYEQYF. CDR3 nucleotides: TGTGCCAGCAGTCTGACAGGGACAACCTACGAGCAGTACTTC. The chain has TRBV5-4 and TRBJ2-7, with 7 bases that match TRBD1. V trimming: 5 bases; J trimming: 2 bases; junction bases outside the gene matches: 7. Germline V gene data show CDR1 as SGHNT and CDR2 as YYREEE (reference sequence). The CDR3 spans 14 residues.